One sample yielded the 9 T cell receptor beta chains listed below, sequenced in a study of CD8 T cells in ankylosing spondylitis. TCRdb reprocessed the 5' RACE reads via MiXCR and lists one record per CDR3 protein. This sample has roughly 230,000 distinct CDR3 sequences; around 8% occur once, and the top ten carry approximately 4.8%. The sample taken for sequencing was blood, either unsorted or a sorted T cell fraction (not recorded which). All receptors come from a female donor with ankylosing spondylitis or in good health (not recorded which).

A few counts support this clonotype. The chain has TRBV6-6 and TRBJ2-7; TRBD1 is a possible D gene (5 bases). This CDR3 contains 12 residues. Trimming left V 6 bases short and J 5 bases short, with 11 bases between. Germline loops: CDR1 MNHNY, CDR2 SVGAGI (reference sequence). The CDR3 DNA reads TGTGCCAGCAGGGACACCGCAAACGAGCAGTACTTC. Protein product: CASRDTANEQYF.

This clonotype was recorded many times. V and J are TRBV18 and TRBJ2-5, with a possible D match to TRBD2 (5 bases). The V gene's germline CDR1 is KGHSH and CDR2 LQKENI. The CDR3 has 13 amino acids. V lost 3 bases and J 5 bases, leaving 10 bases between the germline ends. The CDR3 reads CASSPADWETQYF. CDR3 DNA: TGTGCCAGCTCACCTGCGGACTGGGAGACCCAGTACTTC.

The rearrangement links TRBV7-2 to TRBJ2-1; D uncertain. This CDR3 is built from 14 residues. In germline, CDR1 is SGHTA, CDR2 FQGNSA. Trimming took off 1 base at V and 8 bases at J, with 12 bases between the two ends. CDR3 bases: TGTGCCAGCAGCTTAGTGGCCAGCGCCCATGAGCAGTTCTTC. Protein: CASSLVASAHEQFF.

This clonotype was found many times. This sequence joins TRBV29-1 and TRBJ2-3; weak D call: TRBD1 (5 bases). Trimming took 3 bases from V and 4 from J, leaving 11 bases between them. The germline V gene encodes CDR1 SQVTM and CDR2 ANQGSEA. This CDR3 has 13 residues. CDR3 sequence reads: CSVDQGAPDTQYF. CDR3 coding DNA: TGCAGCGTTGACCAAGGGGCCCCAGATACGCAGTATTTT.

This clonotype was counted at least ten times. The chain employs TRBV9 and TRBJ2-3; D gene ambiguous. Germline V lookup: CDR1 SGDLS, CDR2 YYNGEE. The V end lost 0 bases, the J end lost 4 bases, and 6 bases lay between the germline ends. The CDR3 consists of 13 residues. The CDR3 DNA follows: TGTGCCAGCAGCGTAGGGACCGCAGATACGCAGTATTTT. Protein sequence: CASSVGTADTQYF.

This clonotype showed up many times. The chain recombines TRBV5-1 with TRBJ2-3; D uncertain. Germline CDR1 reads SGHRS; CDR2 reads YFSETQ. This CDR3 region has 14 residues. Trimming took off 0 bases at V and 0 bases at J, with 5 bases between the two ends. CDR3 sequence: CASSLVGSTDTQYF. In DNA form, the CDR3 reads TGCGCCAGCAGCTTGGTCGGTAGCACAGATACGCAGTATTTT. Full variable domain (rest looked up from reference TRBV5-1 and TRBJ2-3): KAGVTQTPRYLIKTRGQQVTLSCSPISGHRSVSWYQQTPGQGLQFLFEYFSETQRNKGNFPGRFSGRQFSNSRSEMNVSTLELGDSALYLCASSLVGSTDTQYFGPGTRLTVL.

In its sample, this clonotype was seen once. The J gene is TRBJ1-1, the V gene TRBV29-1; TRBD1 might be the D (5 bases). CDR1 is SQVTM and CDR2 is ANQGSEA in the germline V gene. V shed 7 bases and J shed 6 bases, with 18 bases lying between them. The CDR3 extends over 13 amino acids. The CDR3 here is CSDISSGGAEAFF. DNA for the CDR3: TGCAGCGACATTTCTTCCGGAGGGGCTGAAGCTTTCTTT.

This clonotype was observed at least ten times. The chain has TRBV20-1 and TRBJ2-3; 8 bases align to TRBD2. Germline CDR1 reads DFQATT; CDR2 reads SNEGSKA (reference sequence). The V segment lost 5 bases and the J segment 5 bases; nucleotides outside the gene matches: 12. The CDR3 has 15 residues. CDR3 sequence (DNA): TGCAGTGCTTTTCCCTTAGCGGGACTGGGAGATACGCAGTATTTT. It specifies CSAFPLAGLGDTQYF.

The chain uses TRBV19 and TRBJ1-4, with D unresolved. The V gene's germline CDR1 is LNHDA and CDR2 SQIVND (reference sequence). The CDR3 spans 11 residues. Between the trimmed V and J ends, which lost 5 bases and 8 bases, there was a span of 6 bases. The CDR3 coding sequence is TGTGCCAGTAGTCGGGCGGAAAAACTGTTTTTT. It translates to CASSRAEKLFF.